This T cell receptor (beta chain) was recorded in a study of cytomegalovirus exposure and HLA in healthy donors. General study findings and limits: In an earlier analysis, in around 590 donors, most V segments appeared productive either ~90% or ~30% of the time. Rare sequences made up most TCRs, while some public TCRs were found in many donors.

A multiplex PCR was run with 60 Vbeta primers and 13 Jbeta primers. Here immunoSEQ multiplex PCR was the method, and the copy in TCRdb shows in-frame clones only, minus some. This sample yields about 180,000 clones, of which 75% to 85% are seen a single time; roughly 1.4% belongs to the top ten. V dropped 5 bases and J dropped 8 bases, with 12 bases sitting between them. Per germline, CDR1 DFQATT and CDR2 SNEGSKA (reference sequence). The CDR3 has 11 residues. For this clone: Its matching antigen is unknown.

V is TRBV20-1 and J is TRBJ1-2; TRBD1 is a possible D gene (6 bases). This receptor was obtained from a man between 18 and 29 years old in good health and CMV-seronegative. Material: PBMCs. The CDR3 DNA follows: TGCAGTGCTGAGGACAGAGCGGGCTACACCTTC. Translating it yields CSAEDRAGYTF.